This T cell receptor (beta chain) was sequenced for a study of OX40 agonist ivuxolimab in advanced cancers. In the study overall: Mean age approximately 59 years, range roughly 20 to 85; about 85% male. Among those treated, three patients had partial responses, one with hepatocellular carcinoma and two with cutaneous melanoma. General study points: CD8+ T cells were the subset that, on average, had more expanded clones than CD4+. Antigen specificity remained undetermined for the expanded peripheral T cells.

The table came from immunoSEQ multiplex PCR; TCRdb's copy has only in-frame clones and leaves some out. Of about 83,000 clones listed, around 84% were seen once; the top ten hold approximately 7.4%. A remark on this clone: Its antigen is currently unknown.

CDR3 length: 14 residues. The germline gives CDR1 SGHTA, CDR2 FQGNSA. Trimming shortened V by 5 bases and J by 1 base, and 11 bases separated the two germline ends. The chain has TRBV7-2 and TRBJ1-1; D gene uncertain. The TCR originated in an adult with an advanced solid tumor such as melanoma, head and neck, liver or kidney cancer. The material sequenced was CD4+ or CD8+ T cells sorted from blood, taken in a trial of the OX40 agonist ivuxolimab. CDR3 sequence: CASSPRTANTEAFF. CDR3 DNA sequence: TGTGCCAGCAGCCCCCGGACGGCGAACACTGAAGCTTTCTTT.